This record covers a single T cell receptor beta chain. What it binds is unknown. One junction end does not reproduce the germline sequence, and a read error may be involved. The data are from a study of response to subunit inactivated influenza vaccine. Study-wide results and limits: The authors proposed limited new T cell recruitment per seasonal influenza vaccination.

Germline assignment: CDR1 LGHNT and CDR2 FRNRAP. The CDR3 has 16 amino acids. TCRdb reprocessed the RT-PCR reads with MiXCR, giving one entry per CDR3 protein. The top ten hold roughly 13% of the sample, which has roughly 570,000 distinct CDR3 sequences, 10% to 15% seen once. This sample comprised PBMCs from blood, obtained about 6 weeks after vaccination. This chain uses TRBV12-5 with TRBJ2-5, with TRBD1 matching over 8 bases. This TCR was recovered from a man aged 50-59 years who received an inactivated influenza vaccine. In DNA form, the CDR3 reads TGTGCTAGTGGTTTGGTACTAGGACAGGGTGGCGAGACCCAGTACTTT. It codes for CASGLVLGQGGETQYF.